Listed here are 26 T cell receptor beta chains from one sample, sequenced in a study of blood T cells in healthy people across ages. The authors ran a second PCR of about 7 to 12 cycles using a sample-barcoded 5' primer and a J-beta primer mix. TCRdb reanalysed the 5' RACE reads using MiXCR and keeps one entry per CDR3 protein. The sample records 1.4 million or so distinct CDR3 sequences, about 42% being singletons. Sequenced material: blood. The receptors were sampled from a woman in her late teens or twenties in good health.

This clonotype was recorded a few times. This chain joins TRBV5-6 and TRBJ1-2, with a possible D match to TRBD1 (6 bases). Trimming took 0 bases from V and 4 from J, leaving 19 bases between them. CDR1 is SGHDT, CDR2 YYEEEE, per germline. This CDR3 region has 17 residues. The CDR3 is CASSLAMGGPTLYGYTF. CDR3 nucleotides: TGTGCCAGCAGCTTGGCCATGGGGGGCCCAACTCTCTATGGCTACACCTTC.

The chain recombines TRBV20-1 with TRBJ1-1; TRBD1 aligns across 8 bases. CDR3 length equals 12 residues. With 6 bases clipped from V and 4 bases from J, the junction kept 4 bases outside the gene matches. CDR1 DFQATT and CDR2 SNEGSKA come from the germline V gene (reference sequence). CDR3 in amino acids: CSAKTGVTEAFF. The CDR3 DNA follows: TGCAGTGCCAAGACAGGGGTCACTGAAGCTTTCTTT.

A few counts support this clonotype. The chain carries TRBV20-1 and TRBJ2-3; 11 bases map to TRBD2. This CDR3 contains 14 residues. Looked up from germline, CDR1 is DFQATT and CDR2 is SNEGSKA (reference sequence). The V and J ends lost 1 base and 8 bases, in that order; junction bases with no gene match: 5. The CDR3 region is CSARVAGGPPTQYF. The CDR3 DNA reads TGCAGTGCTAGAGTAGCGGGGGGGCCCCCTACGCAGTATTTT.

This clonotype has just a few counts. The chain has TRBV7-2 and TRBJ2-7; 7 nucleotides agree with TRBD1. The V and J ends lost 4 bases and 5 bases, in that order; junction bases with no gene match: 8. The V gene's germline CDR1 is SGHTA and CDR2 FQGNSA. This CDR3 has 14 residues. The CDR3 nucleotides read TGTGCCAGCAGCTCGCCGACAGGGTTGGACGAGCAGTACTTC. Its protein product is CASSSPTGLDEQYF.

This clonotype was seen a few times. The chain links TRBV20-1 to TRBJ2-1, with a weak D call TRBD2 (5 bases). V gave up 6 bases and J gave up 2 bases, with 14 bases separating them. The CDR3 runs 14 residues. Germline V gives CDR1 DFQATT, CDR2 SNEGSKA (reference sequence). The CDR3 loop reads CSATTWGAYNEQFF. CDR3 DNA: TGCAGTGCAACTACCTGGGGAGCCTACAATGAGCAGTTCTTC.

The rearrangement joins TRBV4-1 to TRBJ2-5, with TRBD2 matching 11 bases. The CDR3 spans 19 residues. Losses at the gene ends were 4 bases for V and 11 bases for J; bases not matched to a gene: 24. Germline V gives CDR1 MGHRA, CDR2 YSYEKL. CDR3: CASSPNLLAGVVPYNEQYF. The CDR3 bases are TGCGCCAGCAGCCCTAACCTACTAGCGGGAGTTGTCCCCTACAATGAGCAGTACTTC.

The J gene is TRBJ2-1, the V gene TRBV6-2 or TRBV6-3; 8 bases map to TRBD1. This CDR3 region has 14 residues. J gave up 8 bases and V 7 bases, and 10 bases lay outside the gene matches. CDR1 and CDR2 (germline): MNHEY, SVGEGT. The CDR3 coding sequence is TGTGCCAGCATTCCTCAGGGGGCGGGTTATGAGCAGTTCTTC. Protein product: CASIPQGAGYEQFF.

This clonotype was seen only once. The chain joins TRBV29-1 to TRBJ1-1; 10 bases are shared with TRBD1. There are 13 residues in the CDR3. V shed 6 bases, J shed 4 bases, and the junction held 5 bases outside the gene matches. Germline V gene data show CDR1 as SQVTM and CDR2 as ANQGSEA. DNA for the CDR3: TGCAGCGTGAGGACAGGGGGTCTCACTGAAGCTTTCTTT. Translated: CSVRTGGLTEAFF.

This clonotype showed up just a few times. CDR3: CASKREGDRYTF. CDR3 bases: TGCGCCAGCAAACGGGAGGGAGACCGCTACACCTTC. The chain is built from TRBV5-1 and TRBJ1-2; D gene unclear. V lost 6 bases to trimming and J lost 9 bases, with 15 bases between them. From germline, CDR1 is SGHRS and CDR2 YFSETQ. This CDR3 comprises 12 residues.

With respect to this clonotype: One end of the junction is discordant with germline, which a read error may explain. The rearrangement uses TRBV7-7 and TRBJ2-7; TRBD1 matches 12 bases. CDR1 is SSHAT and CDR2 is FNYEAQ in the germline V gene (reference sequence). The CDR3 extends over 16 amino acids. The chain's CDR3 is CASSLTGTGGRNEQYF. CDR3 bases: TGTGCTAGCAGCTTAACTGGGACAGGGGGCAGGAATGAGCAGTACTTC.

In this sample, this clonotype turned up a few times. The gene calls are TRBV4-1 and TRBJ2-5; D is undetermined. From germline, CDR1 is MGHRA and CDR2 YSYEKL. The CDR3 spans 15 residues. The V and J ends lost 5 bases and 5 bases respectively, with 18 bases between them. The CDR3 DNA reads as TGCGCCAGCAGCTTTACTGCACGGAACGGGGAGACCCAGTACTTC. It yields the protein CASSFTARNGETQYF.

As DNA, the CDR3 is TGTGCCAGCAGCGACTGGGGGGCTGAGTCAGATACGCAGTATTTT. Amino acid sequence: CASSDWGAESDTQYF. The J gene is TRBJ2-3, the V gene TRBV7-2; D is tentatively TRBD1 or TRBD2 (6 bases each). The CDR3 runs 15 residues. Germline lookup yields CDR1 SGHTA and CDR2 FQGNSA. V was cut by 5 bases and J by 4 bases, with 16 bases left in between.

The genes are TRBV4-3 and TRBJ1-1; D might be TRBD1 (6 bases). The V end was cut by 3 bases, the J end by 4 bases, with 21 bases between. Germline assignment: CDR1 LGHNA and CDR2 YSLEER. This CDR3 spans 17 amino acids. DNA for the CDR3: TGCGCCAGCAGCCAGATCCGAACGAGGGGGGAGAGCACTGAAGCTTTCTTT. As protein: CASSQIRTRGESTEAFF.

This rearrangement joins TRBV12-3 or TRBV12-4 to TRBJ2-5; tentative D call: TRBD2 (5 bases). Between the trimmed V and J ends, which lost 3 bases and 13 bases, there was a span of 12 bases. This CDR3 has 11 residues. CDR3 sequence: CASSFGLAGYF. The CDR3 DNA is TGTGCCAGCAGTTTCGGGCTAGCCGGGTACTTC.

The gene calls are TRBV7-9 and TRBJ1-4; D may be TRBD1 (6 bases). CDR3 size: 14 residues. Germline values: CDR1 SEHNR, CDR2 FQNEAQ (reference sequence). Trimming took off 7 bases at V and 4 bases at J, with 13 bases between the two ends. In nucleotides, the CDR3 is TGTGCCAGCAAGGGGGAGCGGGGTAATGAAAAACTGTTTTTT. This sequence encodes CASKGERGNEKLFF.

The V and J genes are TRBV21-1 and TRBJ2-2; the DNA was not compared with TRBD1, the D call given in the table. TRBV21-1 is a pseudogene. The CDR3 length is 19 residues. CDR3 residues: CASSKGGARTTANTGELFF. In DNA, the CDR3 is TGTGCCAGCAGCAAAGGAGGTGCAAGGACAACGGCGAACACCGGGGAGCTGTTTTTT.

The sample holds a few counts of this clonotype. The chain has TRBV5-1 and TRBJ1-1; D remains unclear. Germline CDR1 reads SGHRS; CDR2 reads YFSETQ. V was clipped by 2 bases and J by 1 base, with 12 bases between them. The CDR3 extends over 15 amino acids. In DNA form, the CDR3 reads TGCGCCAGCAGCTTAGGCCGGTCGGGGAACACTGAAGCTTTCTTT. Translated: CASSLGRSGNTEAFF.

The count of this clonotype is one. The DNA for the CDR3 is TGTGCCAGCAAACCCGACAGGAACACTGAAGCTTTCTTT. Amino acids: CASKPDRNTEAFF. This chain joins TRBV7-9 and TRBJ1-1; TRBD1 might be the D (5 bases). CDR3 length equals 13 residues. Germline CDR1 reads SEHNR; CDR2 reads FQNEAQ (reference sequence). The V end lost 7 bases, the J end lost 1 base, and 10 bases lay between the germline ends. Looking up the rest from reference TRBV7-9 and TRBJ1-1 gives the full variable domain: DTGVSQNPRHKITKRGQNVTFRCDPISEHNRLYWYRQTLGQGPEFLTYFQNEAQLEKSRLLSDRFSAERPKGSFSTLEIQRTEQGDSAMYLCASKPDRNTEAFFGQGTRLTVV.

This clonotype occurred a few times. This chain joins TRBV7-9 and TRBJ1-2; D may be TRBD1 (5 bases). The germline gives CDR1 SEHNR, CDR2 FQNEAQ (reference sequence). The ends were cut back, 5 bases at V and 5 bases at J, with 15 bases in the middle. CDR3 length equals 14 residues. The chain's CDR3 is CASSGDRPPYGYTF. The CDR3 DNA follows: TGTGCCAGCAGCGGCGACAGACCTCCTTATGGCTACACCTTC.

This chain joins TRBV7-3 and TRBJ1-1; a weak D match, TRBD1 (6 bases). The CDR3 is 15 residues long. From germline, CDR1 is SGHTA and CDR2 FQGTGA. V was trimmed by 1 base and J by 2 bases, leaving 11 bases between them. The CDR3 nucleotides read TGTGCCAGCAGCTTAAAGGGGGGGGCCAACACTGAAGCTTTCTTT. This encodes CASSLKGGANTEAFF.

On this clonotype: A much larger clone lies one base from this, so it may be a read error. The chain links TRBV12-3 or TRBV12-4 to TRBJ1-2; 7 bases line up with TRBD1. This CDR3 comprises 14 residues. The V gene end was trimmed by 7 bases and the J gene end by 4 bases; junction bases not matched to a gene: 9. CDR3 in DNA: TGTGCCAGCACCGCGGGACAGACCAGCTATGGCTACACCTTC. Its protein is CASTAGQTSYGYTF.

The chain links TRBV20-1 to TRBJ2-3; D tentatively reads TRBD1 or TRBD2 (5 bases each). Germline assignment: CDR1 DFQATT and CDR2 SNEGSKA (reference sequence). CDR3 size: 15 residues. With 0 bases removed from V and 6 bases from J, the gap between germline ends came to 16 bases. The CDR3 region is CSARDVLGEVDTQYF. CDR3 nucleotides: TGCAGTGCTAGAGATGTTTTGGGGGAAGTGGATACGCAGTATTTT.

Comments on this clonotype: The junction departs from germline at one end; a sequencing error may be responsible. This CDR3 is CASSLNSGTSDTETQYF. CDR3 nucleotide sequence: TGTGCCAGCAGTTTAAATTCGGGGACTAGCGACACAGAGACGCAGTATTTT. This chain links TRBV28 with TRBJ2-3, with 10 bases that match TRBD2. The CDR3 covers 17 residues. Germline CDR1 MDHEN, CDR2 SYDVKM.

The rearrangement joins TRBV5-1 to TRBJ2-3, with D possibly being TRBD2 (5 bases). Germline loops: CDR1 SGHRS, CDR2 YFSETQ. CDR3 length: 15 amino acids. With 5 bases removed from V and 2 bases from J, the gap between germline ends came to 15 bases. DNA for the CDR3: TGCGCCAGCAGAGGAGCGGTACCTTCCACAGATACGCAGTATTTT. Amino acids: CASRGAVPSTDTQYF.

The chain joins TRBV12-3 or TRBV12-4 to TRBJ2-5; 8 nucleotides agree with TRBD1. The J call may not be correct, given that the DNA end is closer to TRBJ2-7. The CDR3 has 14 amino acids. CDR3 DNA: TGTGCCAGCAGGCCTGGACAGGGTTTGAACGAGCAGTACTTC. Protein: CASRPGQGLNEQYF.

The chain employs TRBV7-9 and TRBJ2-1; TRBD2 matches 9 bases. The CDR3 extends over 16 amino acids. The junction had 15 bases not matched to a gene; V was cut back by 2 bases and J by 13 bases. Germline-derived CDR1 and CDR2 are SEHNR and FQNEAQ (reference sequence). The CDR3 loop is CASSLLLAGSRETQFF. The CDR3 DNA follows: TGTGCCAGCAGCTTACTGCTAGCGGGGTCCCGTGAGACCCAGTTCTTC.